The clone carrying this T cell receptor beta chain was counted at least ten times. This entry comes from a study of response to subunit inactivated influenza vaccine. One entry per CDR3 protein, called by TCRdb with MiXCR from the RT-PCR reads. The table shows roughly 500,000 distinct CDR3 sequences, with roughly a quarter occurring only once. The CDR3 extends over 15 amino acids. V gave up 0 bases and J gave up 3 bases, with 12 bases separating them. Germline V gives CDR1 DFQATT, CDR2 SNEGSKA (reference sequence). This sample also belongs to another study, concerning T cells expressing NK-cell markers. This second study says: Production of TCR beta cDNA relied on 5'RACE template switching with UMIs.

The rearrangement links TRBV20-1 to TRBJ2-1, with a weak D call TRBD2 (6 bases). Sample: CD4+ T cells sorted from PBMCs, taken approximately 12 days after vaccination. The receptor's source is a man in his fifties who received an inactivated influenza vaccine. The CDR3 nucleotides are TGCAGTGCTAGAGATTTGGAGGGCCGCTACAATGAGCAGTTCTTC. The encoded protein is CSARDLEGRYNEQFF.